This T cell receptor (beta chain) was retrieved from a study of CD8+ T cells in alopecia areata. General study points: With patients, TCR sharing proved less clear than in mice, a difference possibly related to HLA.

Sequencing used cDNA as its template, made by extracting RNA and reverse transcribing it. The protocol was immunoSEQ multiplex PCR, while the TCRdb copy is restricted to in-frame clones and leaves out a portion. In the table there are about 56,000 clones, around 96% of which are singletons. A word on this clone: Its cognate antigen is unknown.

CDR3 length: 13 residues. J was trimmed by 3 bases and V by 5 bases; bases with no gene match: 4. In germline, CDR1 is SEHNR, CDR2 FQNEAQ (reference sequence). The rearrangement joins TRBV7-9 to TRBJ2-7; 7 bases are a match to TRBD1. Sequencing used CD8+ T cells sorted from blood, obtained at week 0. The receptor comes from a human donor with alopecia areata. The CDR3 loop reads CASSRRDSYEQYF. The DNA for the CDR3 is TGTGCCAGCAGCCGCAGGGACAGCTACGAGCAGTACTTC.